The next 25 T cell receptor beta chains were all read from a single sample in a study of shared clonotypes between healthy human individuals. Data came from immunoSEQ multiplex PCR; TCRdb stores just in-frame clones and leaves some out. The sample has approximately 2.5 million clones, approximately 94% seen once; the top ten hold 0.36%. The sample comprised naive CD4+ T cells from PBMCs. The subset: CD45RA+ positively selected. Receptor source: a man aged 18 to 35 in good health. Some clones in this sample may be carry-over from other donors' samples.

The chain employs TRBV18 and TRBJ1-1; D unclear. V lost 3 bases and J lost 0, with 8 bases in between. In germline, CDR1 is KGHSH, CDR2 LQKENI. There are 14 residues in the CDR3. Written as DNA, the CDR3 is TGTGCCAGCTCACCGACCTCCATGAACACTGAAGCTTTCTTT. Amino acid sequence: CASSPTSMNTEAFF.

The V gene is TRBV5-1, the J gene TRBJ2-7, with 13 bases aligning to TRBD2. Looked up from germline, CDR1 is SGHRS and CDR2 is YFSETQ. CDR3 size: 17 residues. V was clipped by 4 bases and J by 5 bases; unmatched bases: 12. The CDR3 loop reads CASSPTSGLAGSHEQYF. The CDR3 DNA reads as TGCGCCAGCAGCCCAACCTCGGGACTAGCGGGATCCCACGAGCAGTACTTC.

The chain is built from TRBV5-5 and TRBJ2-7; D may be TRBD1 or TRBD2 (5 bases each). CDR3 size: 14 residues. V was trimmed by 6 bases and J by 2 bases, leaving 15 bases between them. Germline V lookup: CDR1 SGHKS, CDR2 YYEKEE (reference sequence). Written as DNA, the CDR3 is TGTGCCAGCACCCCACACCGGGGCCCCTACGAGCAGTACTTC. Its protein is CASTPHRGPYEQYF.

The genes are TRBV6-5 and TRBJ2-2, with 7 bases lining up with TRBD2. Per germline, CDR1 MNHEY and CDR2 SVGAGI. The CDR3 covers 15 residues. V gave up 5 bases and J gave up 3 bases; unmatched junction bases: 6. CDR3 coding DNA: TGTGCCAGCAGTCCCTGGGAGGGAGACACCGGGGAGCTGTTTTTT. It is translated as CASSPWEGDTGELFF.

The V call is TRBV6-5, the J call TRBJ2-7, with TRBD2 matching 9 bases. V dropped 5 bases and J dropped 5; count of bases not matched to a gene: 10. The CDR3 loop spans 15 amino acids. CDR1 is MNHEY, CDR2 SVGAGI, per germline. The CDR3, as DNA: TGTGCCAGCAGTCGCATAGCGGGAGACCCCCACGAGCAGTACTTC. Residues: CASSRIAGDPHEQYF.

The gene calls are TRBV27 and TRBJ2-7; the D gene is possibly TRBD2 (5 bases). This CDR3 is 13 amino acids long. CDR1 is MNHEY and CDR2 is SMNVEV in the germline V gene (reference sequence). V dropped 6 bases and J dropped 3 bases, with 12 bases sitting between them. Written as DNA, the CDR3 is TGTGCCAGCAGGCGGGCCGCCGGCTACGAGCAGTACTTC. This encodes CASRRAAGYEQYF.

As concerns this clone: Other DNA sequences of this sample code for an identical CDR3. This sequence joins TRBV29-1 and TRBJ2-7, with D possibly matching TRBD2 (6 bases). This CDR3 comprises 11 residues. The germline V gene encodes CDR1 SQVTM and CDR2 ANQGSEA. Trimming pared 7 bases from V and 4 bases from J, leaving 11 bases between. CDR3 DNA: TGCAGCGCGGGACTGCCTTACGAGCAGTACTTC. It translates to CSAGLPYEQYF.

Here the CDR3 DNA reads TGTGCCAGCAGCGTGGGGGCACACTTTAGCACAGATACGCAGTATTTT. Translating it yields CASSVGAHFSTDTQYF. The chain recombines TRBV9 with TRBJ2-3; tentative D call: TRBD1 (6 bases). Germline CDR1 reads SGDLS; CDR2 reads YYNGEE. The CDR3 totals 16 residues. The V end lost 2 bases, the J end lost 0 bases, and 13 bases lay between the germline ends.

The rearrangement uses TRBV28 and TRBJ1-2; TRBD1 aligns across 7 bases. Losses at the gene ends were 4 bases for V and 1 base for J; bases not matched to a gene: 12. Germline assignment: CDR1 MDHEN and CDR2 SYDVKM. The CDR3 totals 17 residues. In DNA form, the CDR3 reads TGTGCCAGCAGTTCATACGGCGGACAGGATTTTAACTATGGCTACACCTTC. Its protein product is CASSSYGGQDFNYGYTF.

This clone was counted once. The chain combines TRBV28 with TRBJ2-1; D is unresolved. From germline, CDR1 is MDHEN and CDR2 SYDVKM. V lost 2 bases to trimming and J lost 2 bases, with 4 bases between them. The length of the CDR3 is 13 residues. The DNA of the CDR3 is TGTGCCAGCAGTTTAGGGGCCTACAATGAGCAGTTCTTC. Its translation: CASSLGAYNEQFF.

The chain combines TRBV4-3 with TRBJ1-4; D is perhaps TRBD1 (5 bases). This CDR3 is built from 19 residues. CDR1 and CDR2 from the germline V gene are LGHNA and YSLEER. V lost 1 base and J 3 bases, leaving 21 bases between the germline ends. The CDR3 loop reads CASSQVLLGKGFSNEKLFF. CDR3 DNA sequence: TGCGCCAGCAGCCAAGTACTCTTGGGGAAGGGGTTCTCTAATGAAAAACTGTTTTTT.

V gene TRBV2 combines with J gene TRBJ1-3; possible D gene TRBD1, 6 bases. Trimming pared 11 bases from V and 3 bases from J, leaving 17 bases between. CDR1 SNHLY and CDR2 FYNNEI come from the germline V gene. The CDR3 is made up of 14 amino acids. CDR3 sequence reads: CARSGGALGNTIYF. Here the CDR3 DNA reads TGTGCCCGCTCTGGGGGGGCGCTTGGAAACACCATATATTTT. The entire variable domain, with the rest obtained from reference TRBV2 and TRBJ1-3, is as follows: EPEVTQTPSHQVTQMGQEVILRCVPISNHLYFYWYRQILGQKVEFLVSFYNNEISEKSEIFDDQFSVERPDGSNFTLKIRSTKLEDSAMYFCARSGGALGNTIYFGEGSWLTVV.

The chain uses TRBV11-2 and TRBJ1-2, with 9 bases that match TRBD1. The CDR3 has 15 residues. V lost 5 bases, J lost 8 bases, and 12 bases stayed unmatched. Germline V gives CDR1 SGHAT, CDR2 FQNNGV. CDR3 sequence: CASSDRGRDPRGYTF. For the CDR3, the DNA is TGTGCCAGCAGCGACAGGGGGAGGGACCCTAGGGGCTACACCTTC.

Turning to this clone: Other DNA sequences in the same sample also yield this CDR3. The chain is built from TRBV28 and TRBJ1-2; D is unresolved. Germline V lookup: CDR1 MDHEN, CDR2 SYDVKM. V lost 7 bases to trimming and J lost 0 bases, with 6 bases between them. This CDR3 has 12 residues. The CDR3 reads CASTGANYGYTF. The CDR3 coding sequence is TGTGCCAGCACGGGAGCTAACTATGGCTACACCTTC.

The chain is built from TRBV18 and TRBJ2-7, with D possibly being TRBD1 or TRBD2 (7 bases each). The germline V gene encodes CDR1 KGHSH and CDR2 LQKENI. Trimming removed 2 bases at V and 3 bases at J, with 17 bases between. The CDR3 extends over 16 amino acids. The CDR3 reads CASSPWGGGAFYEQYF. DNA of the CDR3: TGTGCCAGCTCACCATGGGGAGGGGGCGCGTTCTACGAGCAGTACTTC.

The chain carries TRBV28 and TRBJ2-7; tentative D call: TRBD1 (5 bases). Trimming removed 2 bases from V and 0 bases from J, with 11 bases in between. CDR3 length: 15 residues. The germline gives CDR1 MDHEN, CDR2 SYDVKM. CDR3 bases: TGTGCCAGCAGTTTACAGGGTAAAAGCTCCTACGAGCAGTACTTC. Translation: CASSLQGKSSYEQYF. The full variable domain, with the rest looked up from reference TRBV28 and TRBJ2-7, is DVKVTQSSRYLVKRTGEKVFLECVQDMDHENMFWYRQDPGLGLRLIYFSYDVKMKEKGDIPEGYSVSREKKERFSLILESASTNQTSMYLCASSLQGKSSYEQYFGPGTRLTVT.

The CDR3 sequence is CASSPRSRQTLETQYF. Here the CDR3 DNA reads TGCGCCAGCAGCCCGCGCTCTAGGCAAACACTAGAGACCCAGTACTTC. V usage is TRBV4-1 and J usage is TRBJ2-5, with D unresolved. The V gene's germline CDR1 is MGHRA and CDR2 YSYEKL. The V and J ends lost 4 bases and 4 bases respectively, with 19 bases between them. This CDR3 is 16 amino acids long.

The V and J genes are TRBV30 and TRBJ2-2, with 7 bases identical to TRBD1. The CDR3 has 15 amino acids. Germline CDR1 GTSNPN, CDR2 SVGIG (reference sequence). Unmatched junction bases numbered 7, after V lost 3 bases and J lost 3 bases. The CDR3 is CAWSVGQPHTGELFF. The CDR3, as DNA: TGTGCCTGGAGCGTGGGACAGCCCCACACCGGGGAGCTGTTTTTT.

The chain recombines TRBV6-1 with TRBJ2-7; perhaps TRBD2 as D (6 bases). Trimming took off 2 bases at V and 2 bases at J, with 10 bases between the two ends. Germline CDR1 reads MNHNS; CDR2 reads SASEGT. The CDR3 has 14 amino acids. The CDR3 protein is CASSEWSGPYEQYF. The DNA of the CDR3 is TGTGCCAGCAGTGAATGGAGCGGGCCCTACGAGCAGTACTTC.

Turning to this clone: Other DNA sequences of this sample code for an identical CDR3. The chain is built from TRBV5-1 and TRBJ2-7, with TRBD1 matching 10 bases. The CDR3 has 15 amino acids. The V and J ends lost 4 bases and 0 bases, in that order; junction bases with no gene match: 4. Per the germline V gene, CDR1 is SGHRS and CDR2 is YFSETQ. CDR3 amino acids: CASSPGQGLSYEQYF. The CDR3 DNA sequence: TGCGCCAGCAGCCCGGGACAGGGGCTCTCCTACGAGCAGTACTTC.

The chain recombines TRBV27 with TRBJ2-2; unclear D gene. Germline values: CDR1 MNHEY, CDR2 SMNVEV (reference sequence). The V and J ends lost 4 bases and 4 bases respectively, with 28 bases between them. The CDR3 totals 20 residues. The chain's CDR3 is CASSSRPPSRGRRSTGELFF. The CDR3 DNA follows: TGTGCCAGCAGTTCCCGCCCCCCTTCTAGAGGTCGGAGAAGCACCGGGGAGCTGTTTTTT.

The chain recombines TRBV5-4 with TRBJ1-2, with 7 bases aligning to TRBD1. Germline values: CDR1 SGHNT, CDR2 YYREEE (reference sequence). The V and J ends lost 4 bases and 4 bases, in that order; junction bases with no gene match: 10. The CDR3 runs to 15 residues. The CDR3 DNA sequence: TGTGCCAGCAGCACCCCTGACAGGGCCGTCTATGGCTACACCTTC. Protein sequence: CASSTPDRAVYGYTF.

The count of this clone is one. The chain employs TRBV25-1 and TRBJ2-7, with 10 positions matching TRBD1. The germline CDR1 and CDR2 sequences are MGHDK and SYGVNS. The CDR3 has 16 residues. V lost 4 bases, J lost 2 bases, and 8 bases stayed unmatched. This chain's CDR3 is CASSGRDRGRTYEQYF. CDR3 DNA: TGTGCCAGCAGTGGACGAGACAGGGGGCGAACCTACGAGCAGTACTTC.

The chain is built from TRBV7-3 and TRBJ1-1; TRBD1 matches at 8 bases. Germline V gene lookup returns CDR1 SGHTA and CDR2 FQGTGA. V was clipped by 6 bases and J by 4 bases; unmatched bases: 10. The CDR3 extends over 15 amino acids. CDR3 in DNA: TGTGCCAGCAGGTGGAGAACAGGGGGGACCACTGAAGCTTTCTTT. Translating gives CASRWRTGGTTEAFF.

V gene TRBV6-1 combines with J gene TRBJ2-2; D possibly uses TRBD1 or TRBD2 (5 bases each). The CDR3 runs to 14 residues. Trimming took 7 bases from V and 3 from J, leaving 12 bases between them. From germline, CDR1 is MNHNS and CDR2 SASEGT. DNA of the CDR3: TGTGCCAGCATGTCCGGGACCTACACCGGGGAGCTGTTTTTT. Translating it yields CASMSGTYTGELFF.